This TCR beta chain was sequenced in a study of beta chain features in type 1 diabetes listed by TCRdb under 2018. Study-level background: Patients and healthy donors did not differ in mean age, gender distribution, total cell number or subset yield. The study compared TCRB repertoires of sorted circulating CD4+ T cell subsets between recently diagnosed type 1 diabetes patients and matched healthy donors. Regulatory and stem cell-like memory subsets were isolated from only 8 patients and about eight healthy donors, whereas naive and central memory subsets came from all 30 or so donors. A total of around 100 million sorted cells were examined across all samples, and RNA yield correlated strongly with the number of cells per subset.

The paper as a whole reports these results and caveats: Because small numbers of individuals were included in the HLA sub-analyses, any influence of HLA type on TCRB rearrangement was left unresolved. At VDJ recombination sites, patients with type 1 diabetes made fewer insertions and deleted more nucleotides, a pattern implying thymic rearrangement abnormalities. A moderate but significant shortening of TCRB CDR3 length was observed in type 1 diabetes patients in all four CD4+ subsets. PCR may preferentially amplify shorter templates, but because patient and control samples were amplified and corrected together, any resulting skew would affect both groups equally. Naive, central memory and regulatory TCRB repertoires appeared to be more alike among patients than among healthy donors. Because cDNA was sequenced instead of genomic DNA, activated cells with high expression could be over-represented, although the groups did not differ in activation or CD3 levels.

This clone was counted between two and nine times. It lacks a known antigen. No clone much larger than this one lies a single base away; base qualities are absent. The entire amount of isolated RNA was reverse transcribed using the High Capacity cDNA Reverse Transcription Kit, so the sequenced TCRB transcripts were expressed ones. Deep immunoSEQ sequencing was performed on naive, central memory and regulatory T cell samples, with an average of approximately 4 million total reads per sample. After sorted cells were lysed in RLT buffer, RNA was extracted with DNase-treated RNeasy Micro or Mini kits, with the choice depending on cell number. To prevent cross-contamination, every cell subset was processed on its own, while patient and healthy donor samples were processed together. TCRB sequences were amplified from cDNA with the immunoSEQ multiplex PCR, producing 87-bp fragments spanning the CDR3 region. Amplicons were sequenced on the Illumina HiSeq platform. Turning to the authors' computational methods: Synthetic template baselines were used to correct PCR bias computationally, reads within Hamming distance 2 were collapsed, and singletons that could not be merged were discarded. By aligning reads against IMGT, V, D and J genes, CDR3 length, and insertions or deletions at six rearrangement sites were assigned. Within each subset, clonotype counts were normalized to sorted cell number, and only after that were true diversity and Gini coefficients computed with the tcR R package. The overlap coefficient, calculated on TCRB nucleotide sequences, was used to quantify repertoire sharing. Out-of-frame TCRB sequences from naive cells were analyzed to stand in for the pre-selection repertoire. This immuneACCESS table, as held by TCRdb, lists in-frame sequences with V and J called but not all clones. Of the missing ones, under half trace to an unresolved V gene in checked studies; the others have no known cause. V, J and clone size reflect that table, while D and trimming were determined from the DNA. This sample gives about 350,000 clones in total; roughly a fifth of them show up just once. The top ten clonotypes cover 0.035% to 0.05% of the sample.

Including the terminal cysteine and phenylalanine, the CDR3 comprises 14 residues. The only DNA kept is the CDR3, 42 bases in frame from the first base. From the germline V gene, CDR1 is ENHRY and CDR2 is SYGVKD. V is cut back by 0 bases and J by 4 bases, with 0 bases in the junction unmatched. Each donor gave one peripheral blood draw, roughly 0.12 L on average, collected into heparinised tubes. A BD FACSAria II was used to sort naive, central memory, regulatory and stem cell-like memory CD4+ T cells with a panel that included CD45RO, CCR7, CD25, CD127, CD95 and CD27. A purity above 95% was achieved for all sorted populations. PBMCs were isolated right away by Lymphoprep density gradient centrifugation and were stained directly, without culture. So that batch effects would be minimized, each experiment stained and sorted samples in pairs, pairing one healthy donor with one patient.

The sample consisted of naive CD4+ T cells from blood. The cell subset or site label for this specimen denotes: true naive CD4+ T cells. The sequence is built from TRBV10-3 and TRBJ2-5; TRBD1 lines up with 9 middle nucleotides. The source of this sequence is a woman between 18 and 29 years old in good health. The nucleotide sequence is given as TGTGCCATCAGTGAGTCGACAGGGGGAGAGACCCAGTACTTC. Its product reads: CAISESTGGETQYF.